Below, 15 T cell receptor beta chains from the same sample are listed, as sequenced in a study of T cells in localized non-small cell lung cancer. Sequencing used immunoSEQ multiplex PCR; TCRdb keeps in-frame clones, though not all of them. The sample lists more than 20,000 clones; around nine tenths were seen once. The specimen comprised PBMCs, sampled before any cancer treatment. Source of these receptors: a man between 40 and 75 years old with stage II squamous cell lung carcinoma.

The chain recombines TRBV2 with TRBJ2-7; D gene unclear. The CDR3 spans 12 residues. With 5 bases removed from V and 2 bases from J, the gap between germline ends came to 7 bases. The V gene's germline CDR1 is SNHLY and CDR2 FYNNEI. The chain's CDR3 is CASSLTTYEQYF. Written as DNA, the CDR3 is TGTGCCAGCAGTTTGACGACCTACGAGCAGTACTTC.

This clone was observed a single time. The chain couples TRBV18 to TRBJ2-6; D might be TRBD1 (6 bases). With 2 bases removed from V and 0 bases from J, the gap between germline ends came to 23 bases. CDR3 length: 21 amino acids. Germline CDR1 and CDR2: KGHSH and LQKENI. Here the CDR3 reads CASSPSRTRDTLLSGANVLTF. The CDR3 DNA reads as TGTGCCAGCTCACCATCTCGCACCCGGGACACGCTGCTCTCTGGGGCCAACGTCCTGACTTTC.

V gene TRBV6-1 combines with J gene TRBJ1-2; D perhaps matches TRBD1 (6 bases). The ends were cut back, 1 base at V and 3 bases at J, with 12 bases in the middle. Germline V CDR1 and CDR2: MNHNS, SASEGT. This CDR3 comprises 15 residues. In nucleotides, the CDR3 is TGTGCCAGCAGTGAAGAAGACAGGAGGTACTATGGCTACACCTTC. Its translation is CASSEEDRRYYGYTF.

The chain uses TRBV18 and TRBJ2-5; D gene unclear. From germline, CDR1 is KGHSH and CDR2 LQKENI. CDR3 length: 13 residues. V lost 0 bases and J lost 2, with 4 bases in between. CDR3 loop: CASSPPGQETQYF. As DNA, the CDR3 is TGTGCCAGCTCACCACCAGGACAAGAGACCCAGTACTTC.

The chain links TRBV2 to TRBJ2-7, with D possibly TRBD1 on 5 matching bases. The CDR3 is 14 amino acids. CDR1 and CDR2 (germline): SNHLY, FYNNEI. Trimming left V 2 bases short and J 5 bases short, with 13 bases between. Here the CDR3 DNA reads TGTGCCAGCAGTGAACAGGGCATGATGGACGAGCAGTACTTC. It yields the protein CASSEQGMMDEQYF. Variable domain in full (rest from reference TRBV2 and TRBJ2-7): EPEVTQTPSHQVTQMGQEVILRCVPISNHLYFYWYRQILGQKVEFLVSFYNNEISEKSEIFDDQFSVERPDGSNFTLKIRSTKLEDSAMYFCASSEQGMMDEQYFGPGTRLTVT.

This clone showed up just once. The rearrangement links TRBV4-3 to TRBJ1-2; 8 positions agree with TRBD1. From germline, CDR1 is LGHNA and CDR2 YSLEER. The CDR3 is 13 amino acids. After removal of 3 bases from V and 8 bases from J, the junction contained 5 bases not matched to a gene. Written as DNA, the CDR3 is TGCGCCAGCAGCCATACAGGGGGAACGGGCTACACCTTC. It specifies CASSHTGGTGYTF.

The CDR3 protein is CASSPTGKPQHF. The CDR3 DNA is TGTGCCAGCAGTCCTACAGGGAAGCCCCAGCATTTT. This chain connects TRBV6-1 to TRBJ1-5; weak D call: TRBD1 (6 bases). With 5 bases removed from V and 8 bases from J, the gap between germline ends came to 10 bases. Germline-derived CDR1 and CDR2 are MNHNS and SASEGT. The length of the CDR3 is 12 residues.

CDR3 sequence: CSARGGTEAFF. CDR3 nucleotides: TGCAGTGCTAGAGGTGGCACTGAAGCTTTCTTT. This chain links TRBV20-1 with TRBJ1-1; unclear D gene. V lost 1 base to trimming and J lost 4 bases, with 4 bases between them. Germline V gene data show CDR1 as DFQATT and CDR2 as SNEGSKA (reference sequence). The CDR3 is made up of 11 amino acids.

The CDR3 loop reads CASSDSRDSSNEKLFF. In nucleotides, the CDR3 is TGTGCCAGCAGCGATAGCCGGGACAGCTCTAATGAAAAACTGTTTTTT. The chain combines TRBV2 with TRBJ1-4; 7 bases are shared with TRBD1. CDR3 length equals 16 residues. V lost 6 bases and J lost 3; bases outside the gene matches: 10. CDR1 and CDR2 (germline): SNHLY, FYNNEI.

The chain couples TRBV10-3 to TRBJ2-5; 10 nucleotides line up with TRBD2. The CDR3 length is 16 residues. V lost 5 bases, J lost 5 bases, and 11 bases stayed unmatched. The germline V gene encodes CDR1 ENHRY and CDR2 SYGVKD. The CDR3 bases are TGTGCCATCAGTAGACAGGTAGCGGGAGGTGGGGAGACCCAGTACTTC. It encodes CAISRQVAGGGETQYF.

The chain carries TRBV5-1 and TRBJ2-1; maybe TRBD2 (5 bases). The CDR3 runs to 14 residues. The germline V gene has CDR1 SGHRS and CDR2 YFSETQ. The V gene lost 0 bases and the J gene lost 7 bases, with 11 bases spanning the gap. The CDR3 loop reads CASSLGWTQNEQFF. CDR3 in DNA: TGCGCCAGCAGCTTGGGTTGGACTCAAAATGAGCAGTTCTTC.

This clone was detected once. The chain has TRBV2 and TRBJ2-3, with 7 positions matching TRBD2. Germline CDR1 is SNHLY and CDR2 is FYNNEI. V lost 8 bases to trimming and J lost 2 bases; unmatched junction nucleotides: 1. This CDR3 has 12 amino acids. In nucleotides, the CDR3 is TGTGCCAGCCGGGGGGACACAGATACGCAGTATTTT. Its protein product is CASRGDTDTQYF. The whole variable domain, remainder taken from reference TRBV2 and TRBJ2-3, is EPEVTQTPSHQVTQMGQEVILRCVPISNHLYFYWYRQILGQKVEFLVSFYNNEISEKSEIFDDQFSVERPDGSNFTLKIRSTKLEDSAMYFCASRGDTDTQYFGPGTRLTVL.

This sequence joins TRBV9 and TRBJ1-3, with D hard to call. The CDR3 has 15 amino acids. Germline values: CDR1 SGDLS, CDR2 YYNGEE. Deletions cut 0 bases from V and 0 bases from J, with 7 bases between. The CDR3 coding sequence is TGTGCCAGCAGCGTAGATGGCAACTCTGGAAACACCATATATTTT. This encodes CASSVDGNSGNTIYF.

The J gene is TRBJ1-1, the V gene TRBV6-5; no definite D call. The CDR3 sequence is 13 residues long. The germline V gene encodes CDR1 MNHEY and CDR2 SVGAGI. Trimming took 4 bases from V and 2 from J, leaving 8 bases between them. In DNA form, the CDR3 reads TGTGCCAGCAGTTCCCGGGAAAACACTGAAGCTTTCTTT. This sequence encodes CASSSRENTEAFF.

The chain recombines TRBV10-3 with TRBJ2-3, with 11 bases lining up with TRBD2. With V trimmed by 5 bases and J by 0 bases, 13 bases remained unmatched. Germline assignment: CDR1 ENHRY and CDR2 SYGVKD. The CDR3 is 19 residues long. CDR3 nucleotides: TGTGCCATCAGTCCGGGGCGCACTAGCGGGAGTACAAGCACAGATACGCAGTATTTT. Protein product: CAISPGRTSGSTSTDTQYF.